Listed here are 26 T cell receptor beta chains from one sample, sequenced in a study of PD-1 blockade in mismatch repair-deficient tumors. Time point: archival surgical resection tumor tissue. Profiling relied on immunoSEQ multiplex PCR, and the TCRdb table lists in-frame clones only, not all of them. In the table there are around 810 clones, 69% of which are singletons. The sample was primary tumor tissue, taken from a patient treated with pembrolizumab. The receptor set was obtained from an adult with mismatch repair-deficient cancer.

The CDR3 DNA is TGTGCCAGCAGAGGACAGGAATCATACGAGCAGTACTTC. It yields the protein CASRGQESYEQYF. The chain links TRBV7-9 to TRBJ2-7, with 7 nucleotides matching TRBD1. Germline lookup yields CDR1 SEHNR and CDR2 FQNEAQ (reference sequence). Trimming took 6 bases from V and 4 from J; bases not matched to a gene: 6. The CDR3 has 13 residues. Looking up the rest from reference TRBV7-9 and TRBJ2-7 gives the full variable domain: DTGVSQNPRHKITKRGQNVTFRCDPISEHNRLYWYRQTLGQGPEFLTYFQNEAQLEKSRLLSDRFSAERPKGSFSTLEIQRTEQGDSAMYLCASRGQESYEQYFGPGTRLTVT.

The V call is TRBV4-3, the J call TRBJ2-1, with unresolved D. V was pared by 0 bases and J by 6 bases, with 9 bases between. The V gene's germline CDR1 is LGHNA and CDR2 YSLEER. CDR3 length: 14 residues. The CDR3 nucleotides read TGCGCCAGCAGCCAAGATGGCGGATCCAATGAGCAGTTCTTC. This gives the protein CASSQDGGSNEQFF.

The count of this clone is one. This chain joins TRBV6-4 and TRBJ2-5; 7 bases agree with TRBD2. The junction had 10 bases not matched to a gene; V was cut back by 8 bases and J by 4 bases. Germline V gives CDR1 MRHNA, CDR2 SNTAGT. CDR3 size: 14 residues. CDR3: CASYNRPGGETQYF. As DNA, the CDR3 is TGTGCCAGCTATAACCGTCCGGGAGGAGAGACCCAGTACTTC.

This clone was seen only a few times. The chain joins TRBV7-2 to TRBJ2-5; 12 bases fit TRBD2. CDR3 length: 18 residues. Trimming cost V 1 base and J 4 bases; bases outside gene matches: 10. The germline V gene has CDR1 SGHTA and CDR2 FQGNSA. The CDR3 spells CASSLGLAGGFQRETQYF. In DNA form, the CDR3 reads TGTGCCAGCAGCTTAGGTCTAGCGGGAGGGTTTCAACGAGAGACCCAGTACTTC.

DNA for the CDR3: TGTGCCAGCAGCCCGGACGACTCTGGTGAGCAGTTCTTC. As protein: CASSPDDSGEQFF. This chain uses TRBV13 with TRBJ2-1, with unresolved D. The CDR3 is 13 residues long. V lost 5 bases and J 9 bases, leaving 14 bases between the germline ends. CDR1 and CDR2 from the germline V gene are PRHDT and FYEKMQ (reference sequence).

The chain couples TRBV6-4 to TRBJ2-2; D is unclear. V lost 0 bases and J 4 bases, leaving 3 bases between the germline ends. Per germline, CDR1 MRHNA and CDR2 SNTAGT. The CDR3 spans 13 residues. CDR3 residues: CASSDSGTGELFF. CDR3 in DNA: TGTGCCAGCAGTGACTCGGGCACCGGGGAGCTGTTTTTT.

The CDR3 here is CASSESVTGELFF. As DNA, the CDR3 is TGTGCCAGCAGTGAATCGGTCACCGGGGAGCTGTTTTTT. The V call is TRBV25-1, the J call TRBJ2-2; D uncertain. The CDR3 is made up of 13 amino acids. V was pared by 1 base and J by 4 bases, with 4 bases between. The germline CDR1 and CDR2 sequences are MGHDK and SYGVNS.

The genes are TRBV4-3 and TRBJ2-3; 7 bases fit TRBD2. The CDR3 is 16 amino acids. V lost 0 bases to trimming and J lost 5 bases; unmatched junction nucleotides: 8. CDR1 is LGHNA and CDR2 is YSLEER in the germline V gene. The CDR3 spells CASSQEWAGEVDTQYF. The DNA for the CDR3 is TGCGCCAGCAGCCAAGAATGGGCGGGAGAAGTAGATACGCAGTATTTT.

The rearrangement uses TRBV6-1 and TRBJ2-5, with D perhaps TRBD1 (6 bases). Between the trimmed V and J ends, which lost 6 bases and 3 bases, there was a span of 11 bases. This CDR3 contains 13 residues. Germline CDR1 reads MNHNS; CDR2 reads SASEGT. The chain's CDR3 is CASRGQNKETQYF. The CDR3 DNA follows: TGTGCCAGCAGAGGACAGAATAAAGAGACCCAGTACTTC.

V is TRBV28 and J is TRBJ2-2, with 10 bases matching TRBD2. The CDR3 has 16 residues. The junction had 6 bases not matched to a gene; V was cut back by 5 bases and J by 3 bases. CDR1 and CDR2 from the germline V gene are MDHEN and SYDVKM. The chain's CDR3 is CASSGTSDVDTGELFF. As DNA, the CDR3 is TGTGCCAGCAGTGGGACTAGCGACGTTGACACCGGGGAGCTGTTTTTT.

V and J are TRBV15 and TRBJ2-3, with D unresolved. CDR1 is LNHNV, CDR2 YYDKDF, per germline (reference sequence). This CDR3 region has 13 residues. Between the trimmed V and J ends, which lost 0 bases and 5 bases, there was a span of 6 bases. The CDR3 loop reads CATSRDGRDTQYF. The CDR3 bases are TGTGCCACCAGCAGAGACGGGCGAGATACGCAGTATTTT.

The chain employs TRBV6-5 and TRBJ1-1; tentatively, D is TRBD1 (5 bases). There are 12 residues in the CDR3. The V gene's germline CDR1 is MNHEY and CDR2 SVGAGI. Trimming pared 10 bases from V and 4 bases from J, leaving 13 bases between. The CDR3 is CAIDRGITEAFF. In DNA form, the CDR3 reads TGTGCCATCGACCGGGGGATCACTGAAGCTTTCTTT.

The chain combines TRBV19 with TRBJ2-2, with TRBD1 matching 8 bases. J was trimmed by 5 bases and V by 4 bases; bases with no gene match: 6. The CDR3 runs to 15 residues. CDR1 and CDR2 from the germline V gene are LNHDA and SQIVND (reference sequence). The CDR3 nucleotides are TGTGCCAGTAGTACCCAGGGGGCGCGAACCGGGGAGCTGTTTTTT. It encodes CASSTQGARTGELFF.

The chain carries TRBV30 and TRBJ1-3, with TRBD1 as a possible D gene (5 bases). V was clipped by 6 bases and J by 0 bases, with 12 bases between them. The CDR3 has 14 residues. Germline V gives CDR1 GTSNPN, CDR2 SVGIG (reference sequence). The CDR3 DNA is TGTGCCTGCGGTTACAGGAGCTCTGGAAACACCATATATTTT. It is translated as CACGYRSSGNTIYF.

J is TRBJ2-2 and V is TRBV13; D unresolved. The germline gives CDR1 PRHDT, CDR2 FYEKMQ (reference sequence). Between the trimmed V and J ends, which lost 3 bases and 2 bases, there was a span of 10 bases. The CDR3 runs 15 residues. The CDR3, as DNA: TGTGCCAGCAGCTTTGGGTACCCAAACACCGGGGAGCTGTTTTTT. Translated: CASSFGYPNTGELFF. The full variable domain, its missing parts supplied by reference TRBV13 and TRBJ2-2, is AAGVIQSPRHLIKEKRETATLKCYPIPRHDTVYWYQQGPGQDPQFLISFYEKMQSDKGSIPDRFSAQQFSDYHSELNMSSLELGDSALYFCASSFGYPNTGELFFGEGSRLTVL.

V is TRBV27 and J is TRBJ1-5; D gene uncertain. Trimming cost V 9 bases and J 4 bases, with 10 bases left between them. The length of the CDR3 is 12 residues. Germline CDR1 reads MNHEY; CDR2 reads SMNVEV (reference sequence). CDR3 bases: TGTGCCAGTATGACGGGGAATCAGCCCCAGCATTTT. Amino acid sequence: CASMTGNQPQHF.

Only a few counts were recorded for this clone. This rearrangement joins TRBV30 to TRBJ1-4; D is uncertain. There are 13 residues in the CDR3. Germline CDR1 is GTSNPN and CDR2 is SVGIG (reference sequence). V dropped 2 bases and J dropped 7 bases, with 11 bases sitting between them. The CDR3 is CAWSFGAREKLFF. DNA of the CDR3: TGTGCCTGGAGTTTCGGTGCACGTGAAAAACTGTTTTTT.

This clone was found once. J is TRBJ2-7 and V is TRBV14, with no clear D. Germline CDR1 is SGHDN and CDR2 is FVKESK. Trimming cost V 8 bases and J 0 bases, with 11 bases left between them. The CDR3 sequence is 13 residues long. CDR3 amino acids: CASGRRSSYEQYF. DNA for the CDR3: TGTGCCAGCGGACGCAGGAGCTCCTACGAGCAGTACTTC.

The chain employs TRBV27 and TRBJ1-2; TRBD1 is a possible D gene (6 bases). The V gene's germline CDR1 is MNHEY and CDR2 SMNVEV (reference sequence). V was pared by 4 bases and J by 4 bases, with 13 bases between. CDR3 length equals 14 residues. This chain's CDR3 is CASSSATGLYGYTF. CDR3 in DNA: TGTGCCAGCAGTTCGGCGACAGGCCTCTATGGCTACACCTTC.

This clone showed up just a few times. The chain is built from TRBV6-1 and TRBJ1-2, with D unresolved. The CDR3 runs 13 residues. Trimming left V 3 bases short and J 6 bases short, with 11 bases between. CDR1 MNHNS and CDR2 SASEGT come from the germline V gene. This CDR3 is CASSERPANGYTF. CDR3 coding DNA: TGTGCCAGCAGTGAGCGGCCAGCAAATGGCTACACCTTC.

The chain joins TRBV30 to TRBJ2-4, with 11 bases fitting TRBD1. J gave up 7 bases and V 1 base, and 6 bases lay outside the gene matches. Per the germline V gene, CDR1 is GTSNPN and CDR2 is SVGIG (reference sequence). The CDR3 spans 15 residues. The DNA of the CDR3 is TGTGCCTGGAGTGCCCGGACAGGGGGCAACAACATTCAGTACTTC. This codes for CAWSARTGGNNIQYF.

The V call is TRBV9, the J call TRBJ2-2, with 10 bases aligning to TRBD2. The CDR3 has 15 amino acids. Germline values: CDR1 SGDLS, CDR2 YYNGEE. With V trimmed by 2 bases and J by 5 bases, 3 bases remained unmatched. The DNA for the CDR3 is TGTGCCAGCAGCGTGGGACTAGCGTGGACCGGGGAGCTGTTTTTT. This encodes CASSVGLAWTGELFF.

The chain combines TRBV10-2 with TRBJ2-2; unclear D gene. The CDR3 extends over 14 amino acids. Germline V gives CDR1 WSHSY, CDR2 SAAADI. The V and J ends lost 0 bases and 8 bases respectively, with 10 bases between them. CDR3 in DNA: TGCGCCAGCAGTGAGTCTGCGGAGCCTGGGGAGCTGTTTTTT. Protein: CASSESAEPGELFF.

The chain employs TRBV11-1 and TRBJ2-4, with TRBD2 identical over 7 bases. From germline, CDR1 is SGHAT and CDR2 FQDESV (reference sequence). V was clipped by 0 bases and J by 6 bases; unmatched bases: 8. The CDR3 sequence is 16 residues long. CDR3 in DNA: TGTGCCAGCAGCTTAGCGGCAGGGAGGGAAAGAAACATTCAGTACTTC. Translated, it gives CASSLAAGRERNIQYF.

The rearrangement uses TRBV7-3 and TRBJ2-7; 7 positions agree with TRBD2. The CDR3 runs to 15 residues. The V gene end was trimmed by 0 bases and the J gene end by 2 bases; junction bases not matched to a gene: 4. Germline V gene sequence: CDR1 SGHTA, CDR2 FQGTGA. The CDR3 DNA follows: TGTGCCAGCAGCTTAACGGGCGGGAGTACCTACGAGCAGTACTTC. Translating gives CASSLTGGSTYEQYF.

The chain combines TRBV19 with TRBJ1-1, with D hard to call. CDR1 LNHDA and CDR2 SQIVND come from the germline V gene (reference sequence). This CDR3 contains 12 residues. The germline V and J ends were trimmed by 4 bases and 6 bases, with 9 bases remaining between them. CDR3 in amino acids: CASSTTVAEAFF. DNA of the CDR3: TGTGCCAGTAGTACCACCGTGGCTGAAGCTTTCTTT.